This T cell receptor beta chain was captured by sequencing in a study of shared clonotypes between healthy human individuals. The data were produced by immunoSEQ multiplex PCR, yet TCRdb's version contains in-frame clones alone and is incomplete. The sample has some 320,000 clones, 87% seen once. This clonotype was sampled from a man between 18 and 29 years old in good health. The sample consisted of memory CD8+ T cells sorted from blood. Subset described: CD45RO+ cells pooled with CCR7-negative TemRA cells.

The chain's CDR3 is CASSLDVTGRTGELFF. The CDR3 nucleotides read TGTGCCAGCTCCCTCGATGTGACAGGTCGCACCGGGGAGCTGTTTTTT. The gene calls are TRBV18 and TRBJ2-2; possibly TRBD1 for D (6 bases). Trimming removed 6 bases at V and 4 bases at J, with 18 bases between. Germline CDR1 is KGHSH and CDR2 is LQKENI. The CDR3 loop spans 16 amino acids.